This T cell receptor beta chain was captured in a study of cytomegalovirus exposure and HLA in healthy donors. The CDR3 is 14 residues long. In germline, CDR1 is SGHRS, CDR2 YFSETQ. V gave up 7 bases and J gave up 0 bases, with 12 bases separating them. It was with 60 Vbeta and 13 Jbeta primers that the PCR ran. TCRdb's table, derived via immunoSEQ multiplex PCR, lists solely in-frame clones and lacks some. Of roughly 120,000 clones in the sample, about 66% were seen once. Source material: PBMCs. The V and J genes are TRBV5-1 and TRBJ2-3; the D gene is possibly TRBD2 (5 bases). This receptor was taken from a man between 25 and 39 years old in good health and CMV-seropositive. The CDR3: CASGLMSSTDTQYF. Here the CDR3 DNA reads TGCGCCAGCGGACTGATGTCTAGCACAGATACGCAGTATTTT.